The rows below give T cell receptor beta chains drawn from one sample of a study of T cell responses to AZD1222 COVID-19 vaccine. Only in-frame clones appear in the TCRdb table, and some are missing; sequencing was by immunoSEQ multiplex PCR. Here the sample spans 100,000 to 150,000 clones, about 85% being singletons. The specimen was peripheral blood, collected on day 0 of AZD1222 vaccination. Source of these receptors: an adult in good health. CDR3s include the opening cysteine and the closing phenylalanine or tryptophan. Each record gives: J gene, D gene, V gene, clone size, CDR3 DNA, CDR3 protein. The D gene is left open where the match is weak. Size tells how often a clone was seen (once, few, many) or the class of an expanded clone, and some rows leave it out.

j_gene: TRBJ1-4
d_gene: -
v_gene: TRBV5-1
abundance: -
CDR3nt: TGCGCCAGCAGCAAAGACCGGGGTAGAAATGAAAAACTGTTTTTT
CDR3aa: CASSKDRGRNEKLFF

j_gene: TRBJ1-5
d_gene: -
v_gene: TRBV3-1/TRBV3-2
abundance: -
CDR3nt: TGTGCCAGCAGCCAATCCGGGCGGCAGCCCCAGCATTTT
CDR3aa: CASSQSGRQPQHF

j_gene: TRBJ2-5
d_gene: -
v_gene: TRBV5-6
abundance: -
CDR3nt: TGTGCCAGCAGCTTATCCGGGGCCAGGGAGACCCAGTACTTC
CDR3aa: CASSLSGARETQYF

j_gene: TRBJ2-2
d_gene: TRBD1
v_gene: TRBV2
abundance: -
CDR3nt: TGTGCCAGCAGGACAGGGGTTCCCACTGGGGAGCTGTTTTTT
CDR3aa: CASRTGVPTGELFF

j_gene: TRBJ2-6
d_gene: -
v_gene: TRBV2
abundance: -
CDR3nt: TGTGCCAGCAGTGGGGCCAGTGATCCCTCTGGGGCCAACGTCCTGACTTTC
CDR3aa: CASSGASDPSGANVLTF

j_gene: TRBJ1-6
d_gene: TRBD1
v_gene: TRBV6-5
abundance: -
CDR3nt: TGTGCCAGCAGGGGGGACAGGCGAATTAATTCACCCCTCCACTTT
CDR3aa: CASRGDRRINSPLHF

j_gene: TRBJ2-7
d_gene: -
v_gene: TRBV14
abundance: -
CDR3nt: TGTGCCAGCAGACAAGCTACTGGGGGCGAGCAGTACTTC
CDR3aa: CASRQATGGEQYF

j_gene: TRBJ2-5
d_gene: -
v_gene: TRBV19
abundance: once
CDR3nt: TGTGCCAGTAAGACGGGGCCAGACCAAGAGACCCAGTACTTC
CDR3aa: CASKTGPDQETQYF

j_gene: TRBJ2-3
d_gene: -
v_gene: TRBV19
abundance: -
CDR3nt: TGTGCCAGTAGTGGCCTGGGTGGGGCCCGCACAGATACGCAGTATTTT
CDR3aa: CASSGLGGARTDTQYF

j_gene: TRBJ2-3
d_gene: TRBD2
v_gene: TRBV9
abundance: once
CDR3nt: TGTGCCAGCAGCGCCCAGGGAGGGACCCCAGATACGCAGTATTTT
CDR3aa: CASSAQGGTPDTQYF

j_gene: TRBJ1-2
d_gene: TRBD1
v_gene: TRBV7-2
abundance: -
CDR3nt: TGTGCCAGCAGCTTAGGGGTCGGGACAGGGGTTGGCTACACCTTC
CDR3aa: CASSLGVGTGVGYTF

j_gene: TRBJ2-2
d_gene: -
v_gene: TRBV5-4
abundance: -
CDR3nt: TGTGCCAGCAGCTTGGGAAAGGGAGCCGGGGAGCTGTTTTTT
CDR3aa: CASSLGKGAGELFF

j_gene: TRBJ1-6
d_gene: -
v_gene: TRBV6-5
abundance: -
CDR3nt: TGTGCCAGCAGTTACGGGGGGAGTCCATCACCCCTCCACTTT
CDR3aa: CASSYGGSPSPLHF

j_gene: TRBJ1-2
d_gene: TRBD1
v_gene: TRBV29-1
abundance: -
CDR3nt: TGCAGCGTTGAAGATTACCGACCACTCCTCCGGGACAGGGGTTATGGCTACACCTTC
CDR3aa: CSVEDYRPLLRDRGYGYTF

j_gene: TRBJ1-5
d_gene: TRBD1
v_gene: TRBV28
abundance: once
CDR3nt: TGTGCCAGCGCGGGAGGGACAGGGAACGGTCAGCCCCAGCATTTT
CDR3aa: CASAGGTGNGQPQHF

j_gene: TRBJ1-5
d_gene: -
v_gene: TRBV28
abundance: -
CDR3nt: TGTGCCAGCACGGGGAGGGGGTACAATCAGCCCCAGCATTTT
CDR3aa: CASTGRGYNQPQHF

j_gene: TRBJ1-4
d_gene: TRBD1
v_gene: TRBV7-9
abundance: few
CDR3nt: TGTGCCAGCAGCCTTACCGGGACAGTAACTAATGAAAAACTGTTTTTT
CDR3aa: CASSLTGTVTNEKLFF

j_gene: TRBJ2-5
d_gene: -
v_gene: TRBV4-1
abundance: -
CDR3nt: TGCGCCAGCAGCCAGGAGGGGTGGACCCAGTACTTC
CDR3aa: CASSQEGWTQYF

j_gene: TRBJ2-5
d_gene: -
v_gene: TRBV12-3/TRBV12-4
abundance: -
CDR3nt: TGTGCCAGCAGTCCGACGCAAGAGACCCAGTACTTC
CDR3aa: CASSPTQETQYF

j_gene: TRBJ1-6
d_gene: -
v_gene: TRBV19
abundance: -
CDR3nt: TGTGCCAGTAGTTCCCCAGGGACTAATTCACCCCTCCACTTT
CDR3aa: CASSSPGTNSPLHF

j_gene: TRBJ1-3
d_gene: -
v_gene: TRBV27
abundance: -
CDR3nt: TGTGCCAGCTGGGAATCGGCGAGAGGAAACACCATATATTTT
CDR3aa: CASWESARGNTIYF

j_gene: TRBJ1-4
d_gene: -
v_gene: TRBV12-3/TRBV12-4
abundance: -
CDR3nt: TGTGCCAGCAGTTTAATGGGTGAAAAACTGTTTTTT
CDR3aa: CASSLMGEKLFF

j_gene: TRBJ1-2
d_gene: TRBD1
v_gene: TRBV5-1
abundance: few
CDR3nt: TGCGCCAGCAGCTTGTGGACAGGAGGAAATGGCTACACCTTC
CDR3aa: CASSLWTGGNGYTF

j_gene: TRBJ2-3
d_gene: -
v_gene: TRBV7-2
abundance: -
CDR3nt: TGTGCCAGCAGCCCTGATAGCACAGATACGCAGTATTTT
CDR3aa: CASSPDSTDTQYF

j_gene: TRBJ1-1
d_gene: -
v_gene: TRBV12-3/TRBV12-4
abundance: few
CDR3nt: TGTGCCAGCATGGGAGAGAACACTGAAGCTTTCTTT
CDR3aa: CASMGENTEAFF

j_gene: TRBJ2-7
d_gene: -
v_gene: TRBV11-2
abundance: -
CDR3nt: TGTGCCAGCAGCTCGTCTATTAGATACGAGCAGTACTTC
CDR3aa: CASSSSIRYEQYF

j_gene: TRBJ1-1
d_gene: -
v_gene: TRBV4-1
abundance: -
CDR3nt: TGCGCCAGCAGCCAGAATCAGGGTATCACTGAAGCTTTCTTT
CDR3aa: CASSQNQGITEAFF

j_gene: TRBJ1-2
d_gene: -
v_gene: TRBV6-6
abundance: -
CDR3nt: TGTGCCAGCAGTTACGAGGTGTGGGGGAACTATGGCTACACCTTC
CDR3aa: CASSYEVWGNYGYTF

j_gene: TRBJ2-7
d_gene: TRBD2
v_gene: TRBV4-2
abundance: -
CDR3nt: TGTGCCAGCAGCCAAGACGAGCGGGGGGATTACGAGCAGTACTTC
CDR3aa: CASSQDERGDYEQYF